The clone carrying this T cell receptor (beta chain) was observed once. This entry is derived from a study of shared T cell receptors in the human thymus. TCRdb keeps only in-frame clones here, not all; method: immunoSEQ multiplex PCR. The repertoire consists of about 660,000 clones, with roughly 90% occurring once and the leading ten covering around 0.01%. The J segment lost 7 bases and the V segment lost 2 bases, leaving 8 bases of the junction unmatched. This CDR3 region has 16 residues. Germline V gives CDR1 SNHLY, CDR2 FYNNEI. These data also formed part of another study, on human thymus T cells. That work states: The donors were infants in Finland with congenital heart defects, otherwise immunologically healthy. From resections taken during corrective heart surgery, the thymus tissue was obtained. Biased V and J segment usage appeared in thymus and peripheral blood. As related research reported, thymic repertoires overlapped highly among unrelated individuals.

This TCR was recovered from a boy under two years old with a congenital heart defect. The rearrangement joins TRBV2 to TRBJ1-5; 10 bases align to TRBD1. Sample: thymocytes. CDR3 sequence reads: CASSEKGGQGIQPQHF. CDR3 coding DNA: TGTGCCAGCAGTGAAAAGGGGGGACAGGGGATACAGCCCCAGCATTTT.